This TCR beta chain emerged from a study of blood T cell repertoires in COVID-19. Only in-frame clones appear in the TCRdb table, and some are missing; sequencing was by immunoSEQ multiplex PCR. The table lists about 180,000 clones, roughly 86% of them singletons. CDR3 length equals 13 residues. V lost 4 bases, J lost 6 bases, and 4 bases stayed unmatched. Per germline, CDR1 LGHDT and CDR2 YNNKEL (reference sequence). The receptor was derived from a woman aged 25 to 45 with active or convalescent COVID-19. This chain uses TRBV3-1 (or the pseudogene TRBV3-2) with TRBJ1-2; 8 bases are a match to TRBD1. Sequenced material: peripheral blood. The CDR3 region is CASSRTGYDGYTF. In DNA, the CDR3 is TGTGCCAGCAGCCGGACAGGGTACGATGGCTACACCTTC.